The 26 T cell receptor beta chains reported below all come from one sample, sequenced in a study of Graves' ophthalmopathy and Graves' hyperthyroidism. For repertoire sequencing, the TCR beta CDR3 regions were amplified from RNA transcripts. The first-round RT-PCR employed HTBI primers together with the Qiagen OneStep RT-PCR kit. A multiplex PCR was then performed as the second round. Each CDR3 protein is one row after TCRdb ran MiXCR on the multiplex PCR reads. The sample holds almost 750,000 distinct CDR3 sequences, 35% to 50% seen once. Sequenced material: peripheral blood. The receptor source for this set is an adult man with Graves' ophthalmopathy.

In this sample, this clonotype turned up many times. The J gene is TRBJ1-5, the V gene TRBV19; D may be TRBD1 (5 bases). This CDR3 is built from 13 residues. Germline V gene lookup returns CDR1 LNHDA and CDR2 SQIVND (reference sequence). Trimming stripped 6 bases from V and 4 bases from J, with 10 bases between. The CDR3 DNA sequence: TGTGCCAGTAGCAACGGGGGTAATCAGCCCCAGCATTTT. This gives the protein CASSNGGNQPQHF. Filled out from reference TRBV19 and TRBJ1-5, the complete variable domain reads DGGITQSPKYLFRKEGQNVTLSCEQNLNHDAMYWYRQDPGQGLRLIYYSQIVNDFQKGDIAEGYSVSREKKESFPLTVTSAQKNPTAFYLCASSNGGNQPQHFGDGTRLSIL.

The chain has TRBV19 and TRBJ2-5; no firm D call. The CDR3 sequence is 16 residues long. The germline V gene has CDR1 LNHDA and CDR2 SQIVND (reference sequence). V was clipped by 3 bases and J by 9 bases, with 23 bases between them. The CDR3, as DNA: TGTGCCAGTAGTATTGGCTGGGCAAATAGCAATCAGCCCCAGTACTTC. Residues: CASSIGWANSNQPQYF. Drawing the rest from reference TRBV19 and TRBJ2-5, the complete variable domain is DGGITQSPKYLFRKEGQNVTLSCEQNLNHDAMYWYRQDPGQGLRLIYYSQIVNDFQKGDIAEGYSVSREKKESFPLTVTSAQKNPTAFYLCASSIGWANSNQPQYFGPGTRLLVL.

The chain employs TRBV7-9 and TRBJ2-2; perhaps TRBD2 as D (5 bases). The CDR3 extends over 13 amino acids. Trimming pared 6 bases from V and 5 bases from J, leaving 10 bases between. Germline CDR1 is SEHNR and CDR2 is FQNEAQ (reference sequence). The CDR3 here is CASRSTRTGELFF. CDR3 nucleotide sequence: TGTGCCAGCAGATCTACTAGGACCGGGGAGCTGTTTTTT.

This clonotype occurred many times. The rearrangement uses TRBV14 and TRBJ1-1; no definite D call. There are 13 residues in the CDR3. CDR1 and CDR2 from the germline V gene are SGHDN and FVKESK. Trimming took 1 base from V and 0 from J, leaving 3 bases between them. In DNA, the CDR3 is TGTGCCAGCAGCCAAGTTTTGAACACTGAAGCTTTCTTT. Protein product: CASSQVLNTEAFF.

The sample holds many counts of this clonotype. This chain joins TRBV11-1 and TRBJ1-6, with D hard to call. Trimming shortened V by 5 bases and J by 12 bases, and 17 bases separated the two germline ends. Germline assignment: CDR1 SGHAT and CDR2 FQDESV (reference sequence). The CDR3 spans 14 residues. CDR3 loop: CASSPTLRSKPLHF. The CDR3 nucleotides are TGTGCCAGCAGCCCTACCCTCCGGTCGAAACCCCTCCACTTT.

The rearrangement uses TRBV20-1 and TRBJ2-7, with D possibly being TRBD2 (7 bases). The CDR3 extends over 14 amino acids. The V end was cut by 6 bases, the J end by 2 bases, with 17 bases between. Germline assignment: CDR1 DFQATT and CDR2 SNEGSKA (reference sequence). CDR3 loop: CSALEGGVPYEQYF. Written as DNA, the CDR3 is TGCAGTGCCCTTGAAGGGGGGGTACCCTACGAGCAGTACTTC.

With regard to this clonotype: Mismatch with germline at one junction end may stem from a read error. The V gene is TRBV6-5, the J gene TRBJ2-3; a possible D gene is TRBD1 (5 bases). CDR1 MNHEY and CDR2 SVGAGI come from the germline V gene. The CDR3 has 14 residues. The CDR3 sequence is CAISDTTVSDTQYF. The CDR3, as DNA: TGTGCCATCAGTGATACGACAGTTTCAGATACGCAGTATTTT.

This clonotype was found once. One end of the junction does not line up with germline, which may come from a read error. The V and J genes are TRBV29-1 and TRBJ1-4; tentatively, D is TRBD1 (6 bases). The CDR3 covers 14 residues. Germline CDR1 and CDR2: SQVTM and ANQGSEA. The DNA of the CDR3 is TGTGCCAGCAGCTTGTGGGGGGCACGGGAAAAACTGTTTTTT. This translates into CASSLWGAREKLFF.

For this clonotype: This may be a read error, as it is one base from a much larger clone. This sequence joins TRBV7-2 and TRBJ1-1, with D hard to call. Germline values: CDR1 SGHTA, CDR2 FQGNSA. The CDR3 covers 17 residues. CDR3 nucleotide sequence: TGTGCCATCAGCTCCTCTCCCGGGAGACCCATGGGAACTGAAGCTTTCTTT. This gives the protein CAISSSPGRPMGTEAFF.

V and J are TRBV10-3 and TRBJ2-7; D is unresolved. The CDR3 is 13 amino acids. Looked up from germline, CDR1 is ENHRY and CDR2 is SYGVKD. Trimming left V 10 bases short and J 3 bases short, with 16 bases between. CDR3 in amino acids: CASTTRAFYEQYF. The CDR3 DNA is TGTGCCAGCACCACGCGTGCTTTCTACGAGCAGTACTTC.

V is TRBV20-1 and J is TRBJ1-6; 7 bases fit TRBD1. After removal of 5 bases from V and 10 bases from J, the junction contained 11 bases not matched to a gene. Germline values: CDR1 DFQATT, CDR2 SNEGSKA (reference sequence). This CDR3 spans 14 amino acids. The CDR3 sequence is CSAAGTAESSPLHF. The CDR3, as DNA: TGCAGTGCTGCGGGGACAGCGGAATCCTCACCCCTCCACTTT.

This sequence joins TRBV29-1 and TRBJ2-2; D may be TRBD1 or TRBD2 (5 bases each). This CDR3 is built from 13 residues. V lost 1 base and J 7 bases, leaving 10 bases between the germline ends. CDR1 and CDR2 from the germline V gene are SQVTM and ANQGSEA. The CDR3 sequence is CSVEVQGDGELFF. CDR3 DNA sequence: TGCAGCGTTGAAGTTCAGGGAGACGGGGAGCTGTTTTTT.

The chain carries TRBV11-2 and TRBJ1-6, with D maybe TRBD1 (5 bases). The germline gives CDR1 SGHAT, CDR2 FQNNGV. The CDR3 sequence is 15 residues long. Trimming pared 0 bases from V and 6 bases from J, leaving 9 bases between. The CDR3 nucleotides read TGTGCCAGCAGCTTAGAGTCAGGGAGTAATTCACCCCTCCACTTT. It yields the protein CASSLESGSNSPLHF.

V usage is TRBV7-9 and J usage is TRBJ1-6; D is unresolved. Per germline, CDR1 SEHNR and CDR2 FQNEAQ (reference sequence). V lost 1 base to trimming and J lost 11 bases, with 9 bases between them. The CDR3 runs 13 residues. The CDR3 DNA is TGTGCCAGCAGCTTAGACAGCGCTCCACCCCTCCACTTT. It encodes CASSLDSAPPLHF.

This clonotype came up once. With a much larger clone just one base away, this may be a read error. The chain joins TRBV7-9 to TRBJ1-1; TRBD1 matches 8 bases. The germline V gene encodes CDR1 SEHNR and CDR2 FQNEAQ (reference sequence). The CDR3 spans 13 residues. CDR3 coding DNA: TGTGCCAGCAGCGACGGACAGGGCGGATACGCTTCCTTT. This translates into CASSDGQGGYASF.

This clonotype was seen only a few times. The chain recombines TRBV11-2 with TRBJ2-7; weak D call: TRBD2 (5 bases). Germline V gives CDR1 SGHAT, CDR2 FQNNGV. V shed 11 bases and J shed 1 base, with 12 bases lying between them. The CDR3 loop spans 12 amino acids. CDR3 residues: CAWSTGSYEQYF. The DNA for the CDR3 is TGTGCCTGGAGTACGGGATCCTACGAGCAGTACTTC.

This clonotype has at least ten counts. The chain's CDR3 is CSAMDRVGQPQHF. Here the CDR3 DNA reads TGCAGCGCCATGGACAGAGTGGGTCAGCCCCAGCATTTT. The chain couples TRBV29-1 to TRBJ1-5, with a possible D match to TRBD1 (6 bases). Germline assignment: CDR1 SQVTM and CDR2 ANQGSEA. V was pared by 7 bases and J by 6 bases, with 16 bases between. This CDR3 has 13 amino acids.

The chain combines TRBV13 with TRBJ1-3; 7 bases are a match to TRBD1. The CDR3 contains 15 residues. The junction had 4 bases not matched to a gene; V was cut back by 3 bases and J by 2 bases. Germline assignment: CDR1 PRHDT and CDR2 FYEKMQ (reference sequence). This CDR3 is CASSFRQGPGNTIYF. As DNA, the CDR3 is TGTGCCAGCAGCTTCAGACAGGGACCTGGAAACACCATATATTTT.

This clonotype was counted a single time. The V gene is TRBV7-8, the J gene TRBJ1-2, with D uncertain. V lost 11 bases, J lost 8 bases, and 18 bases lay in between. CDR1 SGHVS and CDR2 FQNEAQ come from the germline V gene. The CDR3 runs 12 residues. DNA of the CDR3: TGTGCCGCACCAACGGGCTCCTTGGGCTACACCTTC. Its translation: CAAPTGSLGYTF. Drawing the rest from reference TRBV7-8 and TRBJ1-2, the complete variable domain is GAGVSQSPRYKVAKRGQDVALRCDPISGHVSLFWYQQALGQGPEFLTYFQNEAQLDKSGLPSDRFFAERPEGSVSTLKIQRTQQEDSAVYLCAAPTGSLGYTFGSGTRLTVV.

This clonotype showed up just a few times. The J gene is TRBJ1-1, the V gene TRBV12-5; D possibly corresponds to TRBD1 (6 bases). The CDR3 spans 13 residues. V gave up 7 bases and J gave up 5 bases, with 14 bases separating them. Germline CDR1 and CDR2: LGHNT and FRNRAP. The CDR3 protein is CASARKGETEAFF. The CDR3 DNA is TGTGCTAGTGCTCGAAAGGGGGAGACTGAAGCTTTCTTT.

This clonotype was seen at least ten times. The CDR3 spells CASSVAGTAAYGYTF. CDR3 DNA: TGTGCCAGCAGCGTGGCCGGGACAGCGGCCTATGGCTACACCTTC. The rearrangement joins TRBV9 to TRBJ1-2; 7 bases align to TRBD1. The CDR3 loop spans 15 amino acids. The V gene's germline CDR1 is SGDLS and CDR2 YYNGEE. V shed 2 bases, J shed 4 bases, and the junction held 8 bases outside the gene matches.

Concerning this clonotype: A much larger clone differs from this one at a single base, so this may be a read error. The conserved final phenylalanine or tryptophan is absent from the CDR3, which likely points to a read error. The chain combines TRBV20-1 with TRBJ2-7, with a weak D call TRBD2 (6 bases). Deletions cut 3 bases from V and 5 bases from J, with 20 bases between. Looked up from germline, CDR1 is DFQATT and CDR2 is SNEGSKA (reference sequence). The CDR3 runs to 15 residues. CDR3: CSASSEQEGFDEQYL. DNA of the CDR3: TGCAGTGCTAGCTCGGAGCAGGAGGGGTTCGACGAGCAGTACCTC.

This clonotype has only a few counts. The V gene is TRBV12-3 or TRBV12-4, the J gene TRBJ1-3; perhaps TRBD1 as D (6 bases). V was cut by 3 bases and J by 4 bases, with 10 bases left in between. The CDR3 runs 14 residues. Here the CDR3 reads CASSFRDTGNTIYF. The CDR3 DNA follows: TGTGCCAGCAGTTTCCGGGACACCGGAAACACCATATATTTT.

Concerning this clonotype itself: At one boundary the junction diverges from the germline segment, which might be a read error. The V call is TRBV10-2, the J call TRBJ2-7; 7 nucleotides agree with TRBD1. The CDR3 totals 14 residues. The germline V gene has CDR1 WSHSY and CDR2 SAAADI. This CDR3 is CATSMGQILDEQYF. CDR3 in DNA: TGTGCCACCAGCATGGGACAGATCTTAGACGAGCAGTACTTC.

On this clonotype itself: The conserved final phenylalanine or tryptophan is absent from the CDR3, which likely points to a read error. The chain combines TRBV7-3 with TRBJ1-6; D is unresolved. CDR1 is SGHTA, CDR2 FQGTGA, per germline. The CDR3 extends over 15 amino acids. The germline V and J ends were trimmed by 0 bases and 4 bases, with 7 bases remaining between them. As DNA, the CDR3 is TGTGCCAGCAGCTTAACGGGCGGGTATAATTCACCCCTCCACCTT. It yields the protein CASSLTGGYNSPLHL.

The chain combines TRBV24-1 with TRBJ2-7; D unclear. Germline CDR1 is KGHDR and CDR2 is SFDVKD. The CDR3 length is 15 residues. V was cut by 3 bases and J by 2 bases, with 13 bases left in between. In DNA form, the CDR3 reads TGTGCCACCAGTGATCCTGGACGGAATACCTACGAGCAGTACTTC. Encoded protein: CATSDPGRNTYEQYF.